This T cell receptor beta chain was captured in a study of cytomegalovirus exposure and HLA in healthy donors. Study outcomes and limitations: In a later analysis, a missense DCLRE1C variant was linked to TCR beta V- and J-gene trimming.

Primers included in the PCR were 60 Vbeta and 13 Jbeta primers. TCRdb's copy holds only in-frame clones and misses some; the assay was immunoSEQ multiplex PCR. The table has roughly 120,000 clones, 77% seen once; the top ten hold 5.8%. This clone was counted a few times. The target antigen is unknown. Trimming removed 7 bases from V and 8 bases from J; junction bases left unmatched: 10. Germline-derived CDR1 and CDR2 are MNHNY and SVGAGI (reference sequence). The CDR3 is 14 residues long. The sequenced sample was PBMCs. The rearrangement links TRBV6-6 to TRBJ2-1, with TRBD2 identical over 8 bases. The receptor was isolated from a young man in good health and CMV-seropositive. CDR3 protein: CASTGTSFIYEQFF. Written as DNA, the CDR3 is TGTGCCAGCACCGGGACTAGTTTTATCTATGAGCAGTTCTTC.